This is a list of T cell receptor beta chains from one sample in a study of cytomegalovirus exposure and HLA in healthy donors. TCRdb keeps only in-frame clones here, not all; method: immunoSEQ multiplex PCR. The sample lists 90,000 to 110,000 clones; roughly 86% were seen once. Sequencing was done on a sample of PBMCs. The receptors come from a young woman in good health and CMV-seropositive. Both conserved end residues are part of each CDR3. D genes are given only for firm matches. Part of the rows lack a size; the others show once, few, many or a class for expanded clones.

D gene	V gene	clone size	J gene	CDR3 protein	CDR3 DNA
-	TRBV21-1	-	TRBJ2-7	CASSKETRDRGF	TGTGCCAGCAGCAAAGAGACCCGTGATAGGGGCTTC
-	TRBV28	-	TRBJ2-7	CATNTLPEQYF	TGTGCCACAAACACATTACCCGAGCAGTACTTC
-	TRBV27	-	TRBJ2-3	CASRNLGTDTQYF	TGTGCCAGCCGAAACCTCGGGACAGATACGCAGTATTTT
TRBD1	TRBV10-2	-	TRBJ2-7	CASSRGGRTGEYEQYF	TGCGCCAGCAGTCGAGGGGGGCGGACAGGGGAGTACGAGCAGTACTTC
TRBD1	TRBV6-4	few	TRBJ2-7	CASSIHATGPGLSYEQYF	TGTGCCAGCAGTATACACGCGACAGGGCCGGGGCTCTCCTACGAGCAGTACTTC
TRBD1	TRBV4-1	-	TRBJ1-4	CASSQNYRGRSEKLFF	TGCGCCAGCAGCCAAAACTACAGGGGGCGGAGTGAAAAACTGTTTTTT
-	TRBV4-2	-	TRBJ1-2	CASSQEILRRNYGYTF	TGTGCCAGCAGCCAAGAGATTCTTAGGAGGAACTATGGCTACACCTTC
TRBD1	TRBV27	once	TRBJ2-5	CASSLQGAWETQYF	TGTGCCAGCAGTCTCCAGGGGGCTTGGGAGACCCAGTACTTC
TRBD2	TRBV16	-	TRBJ2-5	CASSRTSGGHNQETQYF	TGTGCCAGCAGCAGGACTAGCGGGGGACATAATCAAGAGACCCAGTACTTC
-	TRBV30	once	TRBJ1-5	CAWSGELNQPQHF	TGTGCCTGGAGTGGGGAGTTGAATCAGCCCCAGCATTTT
TRBD1	TRBV13	-	TRBJ2-2	CASSDDRGQDTGELFF	TGTGCCAGCAGCGACGACAGGGGGCAGGACACCGGGGAGCTGTTTTTT
TRBD1	TRBV28	-	TRBJ1-2	CASSPGQTIYGYTF	TGTGCCAGCAGTCCGGGACAGACCATATATGGCTACACCTTC
-	TRBV10-1	-	TRBJ1-6	CASSEGVSPLHF	TGCGCCAGCTCCGAGGGGGTTTCACCCCTCCACTTT
-	TRBV29-1	-	TRBJ1-2	CSVSSGGYTF	TGCAGCGTTTCGTCGGGGGGCTACACCTTC
-	TRBV11-3	-	TRBJ2-7	CASSLGRVTSYEQYF	TGTGCCAGCAGCTTAGGGCGGGTTACCTCCTACGAGCAGTACTTC
-	TRBV11-3	-	TRBJ1-2	CASSSPGEGNYGYTF	TGTGCCAGCAGCTCCCCGGGGGAGGGAAACTATGGCTACACCTTC
-	TRBV29-1	-	TRBJ2-7	CSALGAAPYEQYF	TGCAGCGCCCTAGGGGCGGCTCCTTACGAGCAGTACTTC
TRBD1	TRBV25-1	-	TRBJ1-1	CASRADRWNTEAFF	TGTGCCAGCAGGGCGGACAGGTGGAACACTGAAGCTTTCTTT
TRBD1	TRBV5-5	-	TRBJ2-2	CASSSGTGYAGELFF	TGTGCCAGCAGCTCCGGGACAGGGTACGCCGGGGAGCTGTTTTTT
TRBD2	TRBV27	-	TRBJ2-7	CASSYREAPYEQYF	TGTGCCAGCAGTTACCGGGAGGCCCCCTACGAGCAGTACTTC
-	TRBV15	-	TRBJ1-6	CATSLQVDNSPLHF	TGTGCCACCAGCCTCCAGGTCGATAATTCACCCCTCCACTTT
TRBD2	TRBV7-9	-	TRBJ2-7	CASSFGPGRGHEQYF	TGTGCCAGCAGCTTTGGGCCAGGGAGGGGCCACGAGCAGTACTTC
-	TRBV9	-	TRBJ2-1	CASSGHNYNEQFF	TGTGCCAGCAGCGGCCACAATTACAATGAGCAGTTCTTC
TRBD1	TRBV6-1	-	TRBJ2-1	CASSEHRGNEQFF	TGTGCCAGCAGTGAACACAGGGGAAATGAGCAGTTCTTC
TRBD2	TRBV28	-	TRBJ2-7	CASSGGPVYEQYF	TGTGCCAGTAGCGGGGGGCCCGTCTACGAGCAGTACTTC